Following are 11 T cell receptor beta chains from one sample sequenced in a study of CD8+ T cells in alopecia areata. Reverse transcribed after extraction, RNA yielded cDNA as the sequencing template. Generated by immunoSEQ multiplex PCR, the TCRdb table keeps only in-frame clones and is missing some. The sample comprises about 110,000 clones, approximately 59% of which are singletons, and around a fifth rests with the top ten. The sequencing sample was made of CD8+ T cells sorted from blood. These receptor sequences come from a human donor in good health.

The chain employs TRBV30 and TRBJ1-1; the match to TRBD1 covers 7 bases. The ends lost 6 bases at V and 6 bases at J; junction bases unmatched: 22. The germline CDR1 and CDR2 sequences are GTSNPN and SVGIG (reference sequence). The length of the CDR3 is 17 residues. CDR3 nucleotides: TGTGCCTGCCCCCAACCCCCGGACAGGCTAGGTCATCCTGAAGCTTTCTTT. Its protein product is CACPQPPDRLGHPEAFF.

The gene calls are TRBV9 and TRBJ2-3; D gene ambiguous. Looked up from germline, CDR1 is SGDLS and CDR2 is YYNGEE. Trimming left V 4 bases short and J 2 bases short, with 11 bases between. The CDR3 contains 14 residues. CDR3 in amino acids: CASSSGPNTDTQYF. CDR3 nucleotides: TGTGCCAGCAGCTCCGGACCAAACACAGATACGCAGTATTTT.

The V call is TRBV30, the J call TRBJ1-1, with 7 positions matching TRBD1. The CDR3 runs 14 residues. In germline, CDR1 is GTSNPN, CDR2 SVGIG (reference sequence). Trimming cost V 3 bases and J 5 bases; bases outside gene matches: 9. The CDR3: CAWRGDSSRTEAFF. The DNA for the CDR3 is TGTGCCTGGAGGGGGGACAGCAGTCGGACTGAAGCTTTCTTT.

The genes are TRBV6-1 and TRBJ2-3; D gene uncertain. V was shortened by 8 bases and J by 0 bases, with 15 bases between the two germline ends. CDR1 and CDR2 (germline): MNHNS, SASEGT. This CDR3 region has 15 residues. The CDR3 region has the DNA TGTGCCAGCTGGGCTCGCGGTGCTAGCACAGATACGCAGTATTTT. It encodes CASWARGASTDTQYF.

V gene TRBV13 combines with J gene TRBJ2-5; D is perhaps TRBD2 (6 bases). This CDR3 has 15 amino acids. V was pared by 5 bases and J by 2 bases, with 15 bases between. Germline-derived CDR1 and CDR2 are PRHDT and FYEKMQ (reference sequence). CDR3 sequence: CASSPPQGGQETQYF. In DNA form, the CDR3 reads TGTGCCAGCAGCCCCCCTCAGGGAGGACAAGAGACCCAGTACTTC.

The V and J genes are TRBV2 and TRBJ1-6; 8 positions match TRBD1. The CDR3 contains 15 residues. Germline V lookup: CDR1 SNHLY, CDR2 FYNNEI. V lost 6 bases, J lost 6 bases, and 7 bases stayed unmatched. Here the CDR3 reads CASRRPGQANSPLHF. Here the CDR3 DNA reads TGTGCCAGCAGGCGGCCGGGACAGGCTAATTCACCCCTCCACTTT.

This chain links TRBV4-1 with TRBJ1-1; D is possibly TRBD1 (5 bases). The CDR3 spans 13 residues. CDR1 is MGHRA and CDR2 is YSYEKL in the germline V gene. Trimming removed 6 bases from V and 5 bases from J, with 13 bases in between. The DNA of the CDR3 is TGCGCCAGCAGTCCACCCGGACATACTGAAGCTTTCTTT. Translated: CASSPPGHTEAFF.

This clone was observed a handful of times. The CDR3 DNA reads TGTGCCAGCAGTGCCTCGGGTGGCTATGGCTACACCTTC. Translated: CASSASGGYGYTF. The chain employs TRBV25-1 and TRBJ1-2; D not resolved. The CDR3 length is 13 residues. The V gene lost 4 bases and the J gene lost 4 bases, with 10 bases spanning the gap. CDR1 and CDR2 (germline): MGHDK, SYGVNS.

CDR3 region: CASSTGTRVFSEQFF. In nucleotides, the CDR3 is TGTGCCAGCAGTACCGGGACTAGAGTTTTCAGTGAGCAGTTCTTC. This sequence joins TRBV2 and TRBJ2-1; 8 bases are shared with TRBD2. The V gene end was trimmed by 5 bases and the J gene end by 9 bases; junction bases not matched to a gene: 12. The CDR3 is 15 amino acids. In germline, CDR1 is SNHLY, CDR2 FYNNEI.

In nucleotides, the CDR3 is TGTGCCAGCAACAACGGGGGGGCAAGTATGTATGAGCAGTTCTTC. The encoded protein is CASNNGGASMYEQFF. J is TRBJ2-1 and V is TRBV7-9; 8 positions match TRBD2. This CDR3 region has 15 residues. CDR1 is SEHNR and CDR2 is FQNEAQ in the germline V gene (reference sequence). J was trimmed by 8 bases and V by 7 bases; bases with no gene match: 13.

This clone has only a few counts. Written as DNA, the CDR3 is TGCAGCGTTGAAGTTGAAGACAGGGACTCCTACGAGCAGTACTTC. The encoded protein is CSVEVEDRDSYEQYF. The chain joins TRBV29-1 to TRBJ2-7; 7 nucleotides line up with TRBD1. Germline V CDR1 and CDR2: SQVTM, ANQGSEA. The CDR3 runs to 15 residues. V shed 1 base and J 0 bases; nucleotides not matched to a gene: 6.